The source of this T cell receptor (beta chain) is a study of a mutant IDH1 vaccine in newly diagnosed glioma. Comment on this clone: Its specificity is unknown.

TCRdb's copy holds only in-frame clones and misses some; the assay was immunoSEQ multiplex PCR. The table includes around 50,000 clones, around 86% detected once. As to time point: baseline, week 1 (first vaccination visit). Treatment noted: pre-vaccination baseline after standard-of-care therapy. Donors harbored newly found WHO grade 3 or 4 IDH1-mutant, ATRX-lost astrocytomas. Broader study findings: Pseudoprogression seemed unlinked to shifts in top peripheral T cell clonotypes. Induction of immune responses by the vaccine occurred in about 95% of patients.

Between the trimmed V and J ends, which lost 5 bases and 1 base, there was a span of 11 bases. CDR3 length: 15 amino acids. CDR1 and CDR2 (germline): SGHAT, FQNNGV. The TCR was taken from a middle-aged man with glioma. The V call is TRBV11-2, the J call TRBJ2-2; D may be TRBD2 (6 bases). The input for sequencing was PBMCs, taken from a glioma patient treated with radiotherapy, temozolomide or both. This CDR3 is CASSPTRQNTGELFF. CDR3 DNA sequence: TGTGCCAGCAGCCCGACTAGACAGAACACCGGGGAGCTGTTTTTT. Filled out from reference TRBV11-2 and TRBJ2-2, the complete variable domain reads EAGVAQSPRYKIIEKRQSVAFWCNPISGHATLYWYQQILGQGPKLLIQFQNNGVVDDSQLPKDRFSAERLKGVDSTLKIQPAKLEDSAVYLCASSPTRQNTGELFFGEGSRLTVL.